Listed here are 22 T cell receptor beta chains from one sample, sequenced in a study of human T cells and chemical hapten exposure. Time point defined: pre-sensitization, week 0. Treatment noted: therapeutic diphenylcyclopropenone sensitization with weekly scalp DPC. TCRdb independently ran MiXCR on the RACE reads; one entry per CDR3 protein. The sample carries some 400,000 distinct CDR3 sequences, roughly 5% recorded once. The source was whole blood, collected in connection with sensitization to the hapten diphenylcyclopropenone (DPC). Receptors were obtained from a woman in her fifties or sixties with alopecia areata. Some clones in this sample may be carry-over from other donors' samples.

The chain links TRBV24-1 to TRBJ2-7; 13 bases match TRBD2. V lost 4 bases and J lost 8; bases outside the gene matches: 7. The CDR3 runs to 15 residues. From germline, CDR1 is KGHDR and CDR2 SFDVKD. Here the CDR3 reads CATSEETGTSGKQYF. The CDR3 DNA is TGTGCCACCAGTGAGGAGACCGGGACTAGCGGGAAGCAGTACTTC.

The chain links TRBV6-2 or TRBV6-3 to TRBJ2-2, with D hard to call. The germline V gene has CDR1 MNHEY and CDR2 SVGEGT. V was clipped by 4 bases and J by 0 bases, with 9 bases between them. The CDR3 consists of 15 residues. The CDR3 bases are TGTGCCAGCAGTTTTTGGCAGCCGAACACCGGGGAGCTGTTTTTT. Translated: CASSFWQPNTGELFF.

This clonotype was seen ten or more times. The chain couples TRBV6-5 to TRBJ1-2; 7 nucleotides align to TRBD1. The junction had 5 bases not matched to a gene; V was cut back by 8 bases and J by 2 bases. The CDR3 runs 13 residues. The V gene's germline CDR1 is MNHEY and CDR2 SVGAGI. CDR3 protein: CASRTGQNYGYTF. The CDR3 DNA is TGTGCCAGCCGCACGGGACAGAACTATGGCTACACCTTC.

The V gene is TRBV5-1, the J gene TRBJ1-2; D not resolved. This CDR3 has 16 amino acids. V lost 4 bases and J 5 bases, leaving 21 bases between the germline ends. Germline CDR1 is SGHRS and CDR2 is YFSETQ. Here the CDR3 reads CASSPAVSRTSYGYTF. CDR3 bases: TGCGCCAGCAGCCCGGCCGTATCTCGAACTTCTTATGGCTACACCTTC. Filled out from reference TRBV5-1 and TRBJ1-2, the complete variable domain reads KAGVTQTPRYLIKTRGQQVTLSCSPISGHRSVSWYQQTPGQGLQFLFEYFSETQRNKGNFPGRFSGRQFSNSRSEMNVSTLELGDSALYLCASSPAVSRTSYGYTFGSGTRLTVV.

This clonotype showed up many times. The chain links TRBV12-3 or TRBV12-4 to TRBJ2-1, with 8 bases lining up with TRBD1. V lost 4 bases and J lost 8; bases outside the gene matches: 7. This CDR3 is 14 amino acids long. CDR3 in amino acids: CASSSGDRGHEQFF. CDR3 sequence (DNA): TGTGCCAGCAGTTCCGGTGACAGGGGCCATGAGCAGTTCTTC.

J is TRBJ2-7 and V is TRBV5-4, with a tentative D call TRBD1 (5 bases). V dropped 4 bases and J dropped 7 bases, with 12 bases sitting between them. Germline lookup yields CDR1 SGHNT and CDR2 YYREEE (reference sequence). The CDR3 has 12 residues. The CDR3 loop is CASSHGQGEQYF. CDR3 sequence (DNA): TGTGCCAGCAGCCATGGCCAGGGTGAGCAGTACTTC.

Many counts were recorded for this clonotype. The chain recombines TRBV3-1 with TRBJ2-5; D not certain. The CDR3 has 12 residues. V was pared by 1 base and J by 3 bases, with 3 bases between. Per the germline V gene, CDR1 is LGHDT and CDR2 is YNNKEL (reference sequence). The CDR3 bases are TGTGCCAGCAGCCAAGGGGAAGAGACCCAGTACTTC. It encodes CASSQGEETQYF.

This clonotype was seen only a few times. V gene TRBV9 combines with J gene TRBJ2-3, with TRBD2 matching over 11 bases. The CDR3 is 17 residues long. The germline CDR1 and CDR2 sequences are SGDLS and YYNGEE. J lost 2 bases, V lost 0 bases, and 5 bases had no gene match. DNA for the CDR3: TGTGCCAGCAGCGTAGAGGCTAGCGGGGGGTACACAGATACGCAGTATTTT. Protein product: CASSVEASGGYTDTQYF.

This clonotype was seen many times. V gene TRBV7-9 combines with J gene TRBJ2-1; the D gene is possibly TRBD1 (6 bases). The germline V gene has CDR1 SEHNR and CDR2 FQNEAQ (reference sequence). CDR3 size: 15 residues. The V gene lost 4 bases and the J gene lost 8 bases, with 18 bases spanning the gap. CDR3 in amino acids: CASSSTETGWDEQFF. In nucleotides, the CDR3 is TGTGCCAGCAGCTCAACCGAGACAGGCTGGGATGAGCAGTTCTTC.

The sample holds many counts of this clonotype. The V and J genes are TRBV5-1 and TRBJ2-5; TRBD1 matches at 8 bases. The CDR3 consists of 15 residues. Germline V gene data show CDR1 as SGHRS and CDR2 as YFSETQ. J lost 5 bases, V lost 0 bases, and 6 bases had no gene match. The CDR3 reads CASSLVPDRDETQYF. In nucleotides, the CDR3 is TGCGCCAGCAGCTTGGTTCCGGACAGGGACGAGACCCAGTACTTC.

This clonotype occurred many times. CDR3 sequence (DNA): TGTGCCAGCAGTTTAGACCGGAACGAGCAGTACTTC. Translated, it gives CASSLDRNEQYF. This sequence joins TRBV28 and TRBJ2-7; D ambiguous. The CDR3 sequence is 12 residues long. Germline values: CDR1 MDHEN, CDR2 SYDVKM. V lost 2 bases and J lost 5, with 7 bases in between.

This clonotype was picked up a small number of times. Sequence at one end of the junction differs from germline and may be a read error. V usage is TRBV4-1 and J usage is TRBJ1-2; the D is unclear. The germline gives CDR1 MGHRA, CDR2 YSYEKL. The length of the CDR3 is 14 residues. The CDR3 DNA reads TGTGCCAGCAGCCAAGGACCGGCTAACTATGGCTACACCTTC. It yields the protein CASSQGPANYGYTF.

This clonotype was found a few times. The rearrangement joins TRBV28 to TRBJ2-7; D is possibly TRBD2 (5 bases). Germline V gene data show CDR1 as MDHEN and CDR2 as SYDVKM. There are 14 residues in the CDR3. V was clipped by 3 bases and J by 2 bases, with 11 bases between them. The CDR3 reads CASSLSGTPYEQYF. In DNA form, the CDR3 reads TGTGCCAGCAGTTTGTCGGGAACCCCCTACGAGCAGTACTTC.

The table lists this clonotype with many counts. CDR3 loop: CAAGTWPYEQYF. As DNA, the CDR3 is TGTGCCGCTGGGACGTGGCCCTACGAGCAGTACTTC. This sequence joins TRBV27 and TRBJ2-7; either TRBD1 or TRBD2 may supply D (5 bases each). CDR1 and CDR2 (germline): MNHEY, SMNVEV (reference sequence). Trimming left V 11 bases short and J 2 bases short, with 13 bases between. CDR3 length: 12 residues.

The J gene is TRBJ1-3, the V gene TRBV7-2, with a weak D call TRBD1 (5 bases). Trimming took 0 bases from V and 0 from J, leaving 18 bases between them. CDR3 length equals 19 residues. Germline CDR1 SGHTA, CDR2 FQGNSA. The CDR3 region has the DNA TGTGCCAGCAGCTTAGCTGGGACCTTCACCGTTAGCTCTGGAAACACCATATATTTT. This codes for CASSLAGTFTVSSGNTIYF.

V is TRBV7-2 and J is TRBJ2-5; D may be TRBD1 or TRBD2 (5 bases each). Per the germline V gene, CDR1 is SGHTA and CDR2 is FQGNSA. V was shortened by 1 base and J by 6 bases, with 15 bases between the two germline ends. This CDR3 is built from 15 residues. The CDR3 here is CASSLGGKGRQTQYF. CDR3 nucleotides: TGTGCCAGCAGCTTAGGGGGGAAGGGTAGACAGACCCAGTACTTC.

At least ten counts were recorded for this clonotype. The gene calls are TRBV30 and TRBJ2-1; 12 bases line up with TRBD2. This CDR3 contains 14 residues. Trimming removed 3 bases from V and 9 bases from J; junction bases left unmatched: 6. Per the germline V gene, CDR1 is GTSNPN and CDR2 is SVGIG (reference sequence). CDR3 DNA: TGTGCCTGGAGGAGACTAGCGGGAGTGGGTGAGCAGTTCTTC. This encodes CAWRRLAGVGEQFF.

The rearrangement links TRBV6-5 to TRBJ2-7; no clear D. V was cut by 8 bases and J by 7 bases, with 15 bases left in between. Germline V gene lookup returns CDR1 MNHEY and CDR2 SVGAGI. The CDR3 extends over 12 amino acids. The CDR3 loop reads CASGIFPGEQYF. CDR3 DNA sequence: TGTGCCAGCGGAATATTCCCCGGGGAGCAGTACTTC.

This clonotype has just a few counts. J is TRBJ1-5 and V is TRBV4-1, with D unresolved. V lost 5 bases and J lost 2, with 13 bases in between. The CDR3 totals 15 residues. Germline lookup yields CDR1 MGHRA and CDR2 YSYEKL. Here the CDR3 DNA reads TGCGCCAGCAGCTCCCTTGGGGTTGGCAATCAGCCCCAGCATTTT. It codes for CASSSLGVGNQPQHF.

V is TRBV20-1 and J is TRBJ1-5; 9 bases fit TRBD1. The CDR3 totals 16 residues. V trimming: 5 bases; J trimming: 4 bases; junction bases outside the gene matches: 12. CDR1 is DFQATT and CDR2 is SNEGSKA in the germline V gene (reference sequence). The CDR3 reads CSASRDRASGNQPQHF. The CDR3 DNA is TGCAGTGCTTCCCGGGACAGGGCATCTGGGAATCAGCCCCAGCATTTT.

This clonotype was detected only a few times. The chain uses TRBV7-2 and TRBJ2-1; unclear D gene. Trimming stripped 2 bases from V and 5 bases from J, with 7 bases between. Germline V lookup: CDR1 SGHTA, CDR2 FQGNSA. The CDR3 totals 13 residues. The CDR3 DNA reads TGTGCCAGCAGCTTAATTGACGACAATGAGCAGTTCTTC. As protein: CASSLIDDNEQFF.

This clonotype was detected only a few times. The J gene is TRBJ1-5, the V gene TRBV5-6; a possible D gene is TRBD1 (6 bases). There are 14 residues in the CDR3. The ends were cut back, 2 bases at V and 5 bases at J, with 11 bases in the middle. Germline CDR1 is SGHDT and CDR2 is YYEEEE. Here the CDR3 DNA reads TGTGCCAGCAGCTTCAGGGGCAGGGATCAGCCCCAGCATTTT. This gives the protein CASSFRGRDQPQHF.